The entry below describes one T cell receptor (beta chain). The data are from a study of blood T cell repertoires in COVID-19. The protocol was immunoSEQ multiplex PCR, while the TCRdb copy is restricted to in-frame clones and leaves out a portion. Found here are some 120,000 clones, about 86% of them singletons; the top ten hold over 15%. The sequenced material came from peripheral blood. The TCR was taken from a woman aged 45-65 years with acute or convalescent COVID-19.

The CDR3 bases are TGTGCCAGCCGAGTGAGGGGGGAGCTGTTTTTT. Translated, it gives CASRVRGELFF. The chain carries TRBV28 and TRBJ2-2, with D unresolved. Germline values: CDR1 MDHEN, CDR2 SYDVKM. There are 11 residues in the CDR3. Between the trimmed V and J ends, which lost 8 bases and 8 bases, there was a span of 9 bases.